The 30 T cell receptor beta chains in this list originate from one sample, sequenced in a study of breast tumors, draining lymph nodes, adjacent tissues. One entry per CDR3 protein results from TCRdb running MiXCR on the multiplex PCR reads. The repertoire consists of under 300,000 distinct CDR3 sequences, with roughly a third occurring once and the leading ten covering approximately 4%. Breast cancer patients provided tissue from their axillary draining lymph nodes. The material sequenced was axillary lymph node tissue. These receptors originate from a female donor with breast cancer. Some clones in this sample may be carry-over from other donors' samples.

This clonotype was detected many times. CDR3 nucleotides: TGCAGTGCTAGAGTCTGGGGCAATGAGCAGTTCTTC. Protein product: CSARVWGNEQFF. The chain links TRBV20-1 to TRBJ2-1; D call uncertain. This CDR3 is 12 amino acids long. Looked up from germline, CDR1 is DFQATT and CDR2 is SNEGSKA (reference sequence). Trimming pared 1 base from V and 6 bases from J, leaving 7 bases between.

The J gene is TRBJ1-6, the V gene TRBV12-3 or TRBV12-4; the D gene is possibly TRBD1 (5 bases). This CDR3 has 13 residues. Trimming removed 6 bases at V and 17 bases at J, with 20 bases between. CDR3 coding DNA: TGTGCCAGCAGATCAGGGTACGGGGCCAACGTCCACTTT. Translation gives CASRSGYGANVHF.

Note on this clonotype: A read error is possible here, since a much larger clone lies one base away. This chain connects TRBV12-3 or TRBV12-4 to TRBJ2-7; TRBD2 agrees at 8 bases. The CDR3 totals 15 residues. With V trimmed by 3 bases and J by 5 bases, 9 bases remained unmatched. The CDR3 nucleotides read TGTGCCAGCAGTTTCGTAGGAGCGGGAGCTCACGAGCAGTACTTC. Its protein is CASSFVGAGAHEQYF.

V is TRBV11-2 and J is TRBJ1-2; possible D gene TRBD1, 5 bases. The CDR3 consists of 15 residues. Looked up from germline, CDR1 is SGHAT and CDR2 is FQNNGV. V shed 2 bases and J shed 7 bases, with 17 bases lying between them. The CDR3 is CASSLTIRANGGYTF. Written as DNA, the CDR3 is TGTGCCAGCAGCTTAACCATCAGGGCCAATGGTGGCTACACCTTC.

V is TRBV6-1 and J is TRBJ1-5; D not certain. The CDR3 is made up of 14 amino acids. Germline V gene sequence: CDR1 MNHNS, CDR2 SASEGT. Trimming removed 6 bases at V and 7 bases at J, with 16 bases between. CDR3 region: CASRPSREEQPQHF. For the CDR3, the DNA is TGTGCCAGCAGACCATCCCGGGAGGAGCAGCCCCAGCATTTT.

This clonotype was counted at least ten times. This sequence joins TRBV20-1 and TRBJ2-1; D possibly corresponds to TRBD2 (6 bases). This CDR3 spans 13 amino acids. V was shortened by 3 bases and J by 9 bases, with 15 bases between the two germline ends. CDR1 and CDR2 from the germline V gene are DFQATT and SNEGSKA (reference sequence). CDR3 sequence: CSASGLGGVEQFF. CDR3 sequence (DNA): TGCAGTGCTAGTGGTCTCGGCGGGGTTGAGCAGTTCTTC.

This clonotype was seen ten or more times. V is TRBV9 and J is TRBJ2-3, with TRBD1 matching 7 bases. This CDR3 is built from 15 residues. V dropped 3 bases and J dropped 3; count of bases not matched to a gene: 7. Per germline, CDR1 SGDLS and CDR2 YYNGEE. The CDR3 region has the DNA TGTGCCAGCAGCGCTACAGGGGAGAGGACAGATACGCAGTATTTT. Its protein is CASSATGERTDTQYF.

The chain has TRBV2 and TRBJ1-6; the D is unclear. Germline V gives CDR1 SNHLY, CDR2 FYNNEI. Trimming stripped 5 bases from V and 9 bases from J, with 11 bases between. The CDR3 has 13 residues. CDR3 sequence reads: CASSNQRGSPLHF. Written as DNA, the CDR3 is TGTGCCAGCAGTAATCAGCGGGGTTCACCCCTCCACTTT. Variable domain in full (rest from reference TRBV2 and TRBJ1-6): EPEVTQTPSHQVTQMGQEVILRCVPISNHLYFYWYRQILGQKVEFLVSFYNNEISEKSEIFDDQFSVERPDGSNFTLKIRSTKLEDSAMYFCASSNQRGSPLHFGNGTRLTVT.

The rearrangement links TRBV7-9 to TRBJ2-3; TRBD1 matches at 9 bases. Germline V gives CDR1 SEHNR, CDR2 FQNEAQ (reference sequence). The CDR3 runs to 14 residues. The V segment lost 5 bases and the J segment 5 bases; nucleotides outside the gene matches: 5. In DNA, the CDR3 is TGTGCCAGCAGCAGACAGGGGGGTGTAGATACGCAGTATTTT. This translates into CASSRQGGVDTQYF.

This clonotype was detected ten times or more. This sequence joins TRBV2 and TRBJ2-1; TRBD2 matches 10 bases. The germline CDR1 and CDR2 sequences are SNHLY and FYNNEI. The CDR3 is 13 amino acids. V dropped 3 bases and J dropped 14; count of bases not matched to a gene: 7. The CDR3 DNA reads TGTGCCAGCAGTGAGGTTAGCGGGGGGCGGAAGTTCTTC. Amino acid sequence: CASSEVSGGRKFF. Complete variable domain (other parts from reference TRBV2 and TRBJ2-1): EPEVTQTPSHQVTQMGQEVILRCVPISNHLYFYWYRQILGQKVEFLVSFYNNEISEKSEIFDDQFSVERPDGSNFTLKIRSTKLEDSAMYFCASSEVSGGRKFFGPGTRLTVL.

To note about this clonotype: An end of the junction differs from the germline gene, which may be a read error. The rearrangement uses TRBV6-6 and TRBJ2-7, with D perhaps matching TRBD2 (7 bases). The germline V gene has CDR1 MNHNY and CDR2 SVGAGI (reference sequence). CDR3 size: 16 residues. The CDR3 spells CASSHSGRGGPYEQYF. The CDR3 DNA sequence: TGTGCCAGCAGTCACTCTGGGAGGGGGGGACCCTACGAGCAGTACTTC.

This clonotype was seen at least ten times. The chain employs TRBV20-1 and TRBJ1-6, with no clear D. The V end lost 0 bases, the J end lost 8 bases, and 8 bases lay between the germline ends. CDR3 length equals 13 residues. The germline gives CDR1 DFQATT, CDR2 SNEGSKA (reference sequence). In DNA form, the CDR3 reads TGCAGTGCTAGAGATTGGGCGGATTCACCCCTCCACTTT. The encoded protein is CSARDWADSPLHF.

Comments on this clonotype: The junction departs from germline at one end; a sequencing error may be responsible. The rearrangement joins TRBV7-7 to TRBJ1-5, with TRBD1 matching over 11 bases. The CDR3 is 17 amino acids. The V gene's germline CDR1 is SSHAT and CDR2 FNYEAQ (reference sequence). CDR3 amino acids: CASSRGQGGSSNQPQHF. The DNA of the CDR3 is TGTGCTAGCAGCCGGGGACAGGGGGGAAGTAGCAATCAGCCCCAGCATTTT.

The chain is built from TRBV20-1 and TRBJ2-2; 7 bases match TRBD2. Per the germline V gene, CDR1 is DFQATT and CDR2 is SNEGSKA (reference sequence). V trimming: 6 bases; J trimming: 7 bases; junction bases outside the gene matches: 2. There are 11 residues in the CDR3. The CDR3 here is CSARTSGELFF. The CDR3 bases are TGCAGTGCCCGGACTAGCGGGGAGCTGTTTTTT.

This clonotype was picked up many times. The chain joins TRBV9 to TRBJ2-2; 12 bases align to TRBD2. Germline V gene data show CDR1 as SGDLS and CDR2 as YYNGEE. CDR3 length: 19 residues. J gave up 2 bases and V 0 bases, and 8 bases lay outside the gene matches. The CDR3 DNA reads as TGTGCCAGCAGCGTAGCCCCACTAGCGGGGGGACCAAACACCGGGGAGCTGTTTTTT. It specifies CASSVAPLAGGPNTGELFF.

This clonotype has at least ten counts. In DNA, the CDR3 is TGTGCCAGCAGCTTAGGGGGTACCACAGATACGCAGTATTTT. Translated, it gives CASSLGGTTDTQYF. The V gene is TRBV11-3, the J gene TRBJ2-3; D remains unclear. This CDR3 has 14 residues. Trimming removed 1 base at V and 2 bases at J, with 7 bases between. Germline lookup yields CDR1 SGHNT and CDR2 YENEEA.

At least ten counts were recorded for this clonotype. This chain joins TRBV7-2 and TRBJ2-3, with D unclear. Looked up from germline, CDR1 is SGHTA and CDR2 is FQGNSA. This CDR3 region has 15 residues. V lost 1 base and J lost 3, with 11 bases in between. CDR3 DNA sequence: TGTGCCAGCAGCTTAGACCCCTTTCGAACAGATACGCAGTATTTT. This encodes CASSLDPFRTDTQYF.

Many counts were recorded for this clonotype. This chain connects TRBV10-3 to TRBJ2-3; TRBD2 matches 8 bases. Germline trimming cut 1 base from V and 0 bases from J; bases unmatched to any gene: 0. CDR3 size: 15 residues. Germline V lookup: CDR1 ENHRY, CDR2 SYGVKD. CDR3 sequence: CAISELAGSTDTQYF. The CDR3 DNA sequence: TGTGCCATCAGTGAGTTAGCGGGGAGCACAGATACGCAGTATTTT.

This chain connects TRBV6-1 to TRBJ2-2; D is ambiguous. The CDR3 contains 17 residues. Germline V gives CDR1 MNHNS, CDR2 SASEGT. V was trimmed by 2 bases and J by 2 bases, leaving 15 bases between them. CDR3 residues: CASSESTAKTNTGELFF. CDR3 DNA sequence: TGTGCCAGCAGTGAATCAACAGCGAAAACAAACACCGGGGAGCTGTTTTTT.

This clonotype was counted ten times or more. The chain combines TRBV6-4 with TRBJ1-2; tentatively, D is TRBD1 (6 bases). V lost 0 bases and J lost 7, with 9 bases in between. Per the germline V gene, CDR1 is MRHNA and CDR2 is SNTAGT. The CDR3 covers 13 residues. The CDR3 nucleotides read TGTGCCAGCAGTGACTCGTCAGGGGTTGGCTACACCTTC. It specifies CASSDSSGVGYTF.

The sample holds a few counts of this clonotype. A read error may be the cause here, since a much bigger clone is one base away. The J gene is TRBJ2-2, the V gene TRBV7-2; 9 nucleotides agree with TRBD2. Germline-derived CDR1 and CDR2 are SGHTA and FQGNSA. The CDR3 has 16 residues. The CDR3, as DNA: TGTGCCAGCAGAGCACCGGGACTAGCTTCTACTGGGGAGCCGTTTTTT. Protein: CASRAPGLASTGEPFF. Full variable domain (outside the CDR3, taken from reference TRBV7-2 and TRBJ2-2): GAGVSQSPSNKVTEKGKDVELRCDPISGHTALYWYRQSLGQGLEFLIYFQGNSAPDKSGLPSDRFSAERTGGSVSTLTIQRTQQEDSAVYLCASRAPGLASTGEPFFGEGSRLTVL.

This clonotype came up many times. The junction does not match germline at one end; this may be a read error. This chain joins TRBV7-9 and TRBJ2-5; 10 bases are a match to TRBD2. Germline V gene data show CDR1 as SEHNR and CDR2 as FQNEAQ (reference sequence). The CDR3 is 13 residues long. CDR3 nucleotide sequence: TGTGCCAGCAGCCTAGCGGGAGCCGAGACCCAGTACTTC. This encodes CASSLAGAETQYF.

The gene calls are TRBV6-5 and TRBJ2-2; weak D call: TRBD1 (6 bases). This CDR3 is built from 14 residues. V shed 6 bases and J shed 4 bases, with 12 bases lying between them. Germline CDR1 MNHEY, CDR2 SVGAGI. CDR3 nucleotide sequence: TGTGCCAGCAGAACGACAGGAGGCACCGGGGAGCTGTTTTTT. Protein product: CASRTTGGTGELFF.

This clonotype occurred many times. This rearrangement joins TRBV9 to TRBJ2-1, with 7 positions matching TRBD1. CDR1 SGDLS and CDR2 YYNGEE come from the germline V gene. The V segment lost 3 bases and the J segment 7 bases; nucleotides outside the gene matches: 19. This CDR3 has 18 amino acids. CDR3 DNA: TGTGCCAGCAGCGAGAGGGGGCCTTACGAAACAGGGAGAAATGAGCAGTTCTTC. Translating gives CASSERGPYETGRNEQFF.

This clonotype has more than one count but fewer than ten. The V and J genes are TRBV28 and TRBJ2-1; 10 nucleotides agree with TRBD2. Germline V gene lookup returns CDR1 MDHEN and CDR2 SYDVKM. The CDR3 totals 16 residues. The V gene end was trimmed by 5 bases and the J gene end by 7 bases; junction bases not matched to a gene: 11. DNA of the CDR3: TGTGCCAGCAGTGGTAGCGGGAGGAGAAGGGGTAATGAGCAGTTCTTC. It yields the protein CASSGSGRRRGNEQFF.

In this sample, this clonotype turned up many times. The V gene is TRBV20-1, the J gene TRBJ2-1, with TRBD2 matching 11 bases. V dropped 3 bases and J dropped 0; count of bases not matched to a gene: 10. CDR3 length: 18 amino acids. CDR1 is DFQATT and CDR2 is SNEGSKA in the germline V gene (reference sequence). The CDR3 nucleotides are TGCAGTGCTAGCTTGAGACTAGCGGGGCCGAGCTCCTACAATGAGCAGTTCTTC. Protein: CSASLRLAGPSSYNEQFF.

The chain is built from TRBV5-6 and TRBJ2-1, with 8 bases matching TRBD1. Germline values: CDR1 SGHDT, CDR2 YYEEEE. This CDR3 is built from 15 residues. V lost 4 bases, J lost 4 bases, and 7 bases stayed unmatched. This CDR3 is CASSTRDRPYNEQFF. CDR3 bases: TGTGCCAGCAGCACCCGGGACAGGCCGTACAATGAGCAGTTCTTC.

This clonotype turned up a few times. This may stem from a read error, because a much larger clone lies one nucleotide away. The V call is TRBV7-8, the J call TRBJ1-2; the match to TRBD1 covers 7 bases. The CDR3 length is 15 residues. Germline-derived CDR1 and CDR2 are SGHVS and FQNEAQ. The CDR3 protein is CASSLEGTANYGYPF. The CDR3 DNA reads TGTGCCAGCAGCTTAGAGGGGACAGCTAACTATGGCTACCCCTTC. Variable domain in full (rest from reference TRBV7-8 and TRBJ1-2): GAGVSQSPRYKVAKRGQDVALRCDPISGHVSLFWYQQALGQGPEFLTYFQNEAQLDKSGLPSDRFFAERPEGSVSTLKIQRTQQEDSAVYLCASSLEGTANYGYPFGSGTRLTVV.

CDR3 protein: CASRGLAGGPLTDTQYF. The CDR3 coding sequence is TGTGCCAGCAGGGGACTAGCGGGAGGGCCTTTGACAGATACGCAGTATTTT. V usage is TRBV2 and J usage is TRBJ2-3; 16 positions agree with TRBD2. J gave up 3 bases and V 6 bases, and 6 bases lay outside the gene matches. Germline V lookup: CDR1 SNHLY, CDR2 FYNNEI. The CDR3 contains 17 residues.

There are many counts of this clonotype. V gene TRBV14 combines with J gene TRBJ2-7, with TRBD1 matching over 10 bases. The ends lost 1 base at V and 4 bases at J; junction bases unmatched: 4. Germline V lookup: CDR1 SGHDN, CDR2 FVKESK. The CDR3 length is 15 residues. The chain's CDR3 is CASSQAGTGAYEQYF. The DNA of the CDR3 is TGTGCCAGCAGCCAAGCCGGGACAGGGGCGTACGAGCAGTACTTC.